The present T cell receptor (beta chain) was sequenced within a study (dated by TCRdb to between 2014 and 2016). About the full investigation: The study tested whether tumor-infiltrating Tregs in breast cancer are recruited from blood Tregs or converted in situ from other CD4+ T cell subsets. Findings and caveats that apply to the study as a whole: The greatest overlap of tumor-infiltrating Treg TCR alpha and beta sequences was with tumor naive CD4+ T cells, followed next by blood naive CD4+ T cells. In terms of TCR gene usage, tumor memory CD4+ T cells clustered together with blood and lymph node memory CD4+ cells, as well as with lymph node naive CD4+ cells. The validation in the larger cohort was limited to a single TCR beta V-J rearrangement instead of whole repertoires.

This clonotype has more than one count but fewer than ten. It lacks a known antigen. No clone much larger than this one lies a single base away; base qualities are absent. CD4+CD45RO+CD25- cells were isolated as memory CD4+ T cells. Tregs, naive and memory CD4+ T cells from tumor, blood and ipsilateral draining lymph nodes of five breast cancer patients underwent full-length TCR alpha and beta sequencing. Tumor tissue and lymph nodes from ipsilateral axillary dissection were perfused with PBS, minced and digested with collagenase I and hyaluronidase. FACS confirmed that the sorted cell populations were more than 90% pure. Full-length TCR variable regions were amplified by 5' RACE PCR with constant-region reverse primers, and semi-nested PCR with Nested Universal Primer A was subsequently performed. Using the ReliaPrep RNA Cell Miniprep System, total RNA was extracted, and the SMARTer RACE 5'/3' Kit was then used to reverse transcribe the RNA into 5'RACE-ready cDNA. Multiplex adaptors were used to barcode the full-length TCR alpha and beta libraries, which were then sequenced on an Illumina MiSeq. In the source study's methods: For each of nine subset-tissue groups, sequencing data from the five patients were pooled, and the groups were then compared using unsupervised clustering of TCR gene usage. Repertoire similarity was calculated with the Morisita-Horn index, weighting shared sequences by their contribution to each repertoire. TCRdb trimmed public reads at Q25 via fastp, called clones via MiXCR and kept in-frame beta chains. Every CDR3 protein is listed once, alongside the most common genes and DNA of its rows. None of the V and J calls come from the authors' own analysis; TCRdb made them. Present in this sample are about 42,000 distinct CDR3 sequences, roughly 31% of which were seen just once. Less than 5% of the sample is held by the ten biggest clonotypes.

The V end gives up 6 bases and the J end 2 bases, leaving 7 bases in the junction not matched to a gene. The CDR3 sequence holds 15 residues, the cysteine and phenylalanine included. Solely the CDR3 DNA is kept, with 45 bases framed from the first base. The sequenced material came from tumor-infiltrating memory CD4+ T cells sorted from the breast tumor. This specimen's cell subset or site label, per the study, means: memory CD4+ T cells, CD4+CD45RO+CD25-. The receptor was isolated from a female donor with breast cancer. The sequence links TRBV12-3 or TRBV12-4 to TRBJ2-3, with 8 central nucleotides matching TRBD2. CDR3 protein: CASSRAGVNTDTQYF. The nucleotides read TGTGCCAGCAGCAGAGCGGGAGTAAACACAGATACGCAGTATTTT.